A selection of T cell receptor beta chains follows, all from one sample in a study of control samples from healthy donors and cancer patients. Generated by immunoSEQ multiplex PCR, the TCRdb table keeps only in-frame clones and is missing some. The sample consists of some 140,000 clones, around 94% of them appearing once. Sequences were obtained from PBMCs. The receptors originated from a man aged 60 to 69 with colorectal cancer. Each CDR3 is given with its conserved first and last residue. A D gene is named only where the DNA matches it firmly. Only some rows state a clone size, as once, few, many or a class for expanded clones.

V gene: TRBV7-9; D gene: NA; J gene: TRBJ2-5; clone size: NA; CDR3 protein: CASSVTRETQYF; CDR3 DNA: TGTGCCAGCAGCGTTACTAGAGAGACCCAGTACTTC
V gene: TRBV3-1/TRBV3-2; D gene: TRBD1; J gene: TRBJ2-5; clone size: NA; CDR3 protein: CASSQSPTGPKTQYF; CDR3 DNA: TGTGCCAGCAGCCAATCGCCGACAGGGCCCAAGACCCAGTACTTC
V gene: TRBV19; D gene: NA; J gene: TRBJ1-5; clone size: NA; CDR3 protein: CASSEGGGNQPQHF; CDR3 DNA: TGTGCCAGTAGTGAGGGCGGTGGCAATCAGCCCCAGCATTTT
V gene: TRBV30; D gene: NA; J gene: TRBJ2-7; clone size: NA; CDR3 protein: CAWSVGSYEQYF; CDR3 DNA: TGTGCCTGGAGTGTGGGCTCCTACGAGCAGTACTTC
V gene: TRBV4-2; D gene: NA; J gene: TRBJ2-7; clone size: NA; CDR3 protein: CASSQDLVSATGDEQYF; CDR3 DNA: TGTGCCAGCAGCCAAGATCTGGTTAGCGCGACCGGGGACGAGCAGTACTTC
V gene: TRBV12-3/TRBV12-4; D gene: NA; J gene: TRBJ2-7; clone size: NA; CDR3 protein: CASSSTGEQYF; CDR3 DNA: TGTGCCAGCAGTTCGACCGGGGAGCAGTACTTC
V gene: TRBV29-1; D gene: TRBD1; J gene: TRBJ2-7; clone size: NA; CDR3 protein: CSVEDDRDEQYF; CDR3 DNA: TGCAGCGTTGAAGATGACAGGGACGAGCAGTACTTC
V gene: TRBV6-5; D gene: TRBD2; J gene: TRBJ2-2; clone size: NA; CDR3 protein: CASESGGNTGELFF; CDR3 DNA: TGTGCCAGCGAAAGCGGGGGAAACACCGGGGAGCTGTTTTTT
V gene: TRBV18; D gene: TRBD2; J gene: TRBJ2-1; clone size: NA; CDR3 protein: CASSSGTSGYNEQFF; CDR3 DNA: TGTGCCAGCTCATCCGGGACTAGCGGGTACAATGAGCAGTTCTTC
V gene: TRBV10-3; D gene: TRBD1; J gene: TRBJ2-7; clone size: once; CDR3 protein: CAISNGQAEQYF; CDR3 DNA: TGTGCCATCAGTAACGGACAGGCCGAGCAGTACTTC
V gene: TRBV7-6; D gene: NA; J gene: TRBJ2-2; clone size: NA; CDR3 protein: CASSLAMTGELFF; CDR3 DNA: TGTGCCAGCAGCTTAGCGATGACCGGGGAGCTGTTTTTT
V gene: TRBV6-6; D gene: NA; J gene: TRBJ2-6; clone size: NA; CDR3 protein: CASEVGANVLTF; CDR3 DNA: TGTGCCAGTGAAGTCGGGGCCAACGTCCTGACTTTC
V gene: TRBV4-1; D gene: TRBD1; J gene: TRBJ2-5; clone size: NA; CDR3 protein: CASSVTGVETQYF; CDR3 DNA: TGCGCCAGCAGCGTAACAGGGGTGGAGACCCAGTACTTC
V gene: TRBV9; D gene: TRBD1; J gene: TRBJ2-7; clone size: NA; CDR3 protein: CASSVGDSPYEQYF; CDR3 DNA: TGTGCCAGCAGCGTGGGGGACAGCCCCTACGAGCAGTACTTC
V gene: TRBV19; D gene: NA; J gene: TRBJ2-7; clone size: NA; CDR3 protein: CASSIGDRAYEQYF; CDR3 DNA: TGTGCCAGTAGTATAGGCGACCGGGCCTACGAGCAGTACTTC
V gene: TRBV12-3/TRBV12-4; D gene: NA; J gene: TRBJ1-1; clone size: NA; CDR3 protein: CASSLTVNTEAFF; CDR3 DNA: TGTGCCAGCAGTTTGACAGTGAACACTGAAGCTTTCTTT
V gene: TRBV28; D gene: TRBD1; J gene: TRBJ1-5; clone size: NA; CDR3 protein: CASSFPLQGKTSNQPQHF; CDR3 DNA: TGTGCCAGCAGTTTTCCCCTACAGGGGAAAACAAGCAATCAGCCCCAGCATTTT
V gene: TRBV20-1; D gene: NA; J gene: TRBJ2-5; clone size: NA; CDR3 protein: CSASNSVKETQYF; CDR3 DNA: TGCAGTGCTAGTAACAGCGTGAAAGAGACCCAGTACTTC
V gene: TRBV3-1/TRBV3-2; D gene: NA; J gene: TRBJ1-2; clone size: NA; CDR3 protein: CASSQGGDGYTF; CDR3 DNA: TGTGCCAGCAGCCAAGGAGGGGATGGCTACACCTTC
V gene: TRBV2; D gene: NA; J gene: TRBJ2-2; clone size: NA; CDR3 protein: CASSPAGARNTGELFF; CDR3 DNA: TGTGCCAGCAGTCCGGCGGGGGCCCGAAACACCGGGGAGCTGTTTTTT
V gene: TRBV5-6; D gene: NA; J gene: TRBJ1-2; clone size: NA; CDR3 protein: CASSSWQEGGGNYGYTF; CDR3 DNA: TGTGCCAGCAGTTCCTGGCAGGAGGGGGGTGGAAACTATGGCTACACCTTC
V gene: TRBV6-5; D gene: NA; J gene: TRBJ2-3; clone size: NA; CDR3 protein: CASSRVAGDTQYF; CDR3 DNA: TGTGCCAGCAGTAGGGTAGCAGGCGATACGCAGTATTTT
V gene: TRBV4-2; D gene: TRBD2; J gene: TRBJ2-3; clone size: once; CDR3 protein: CASSQEVAGGGTDTQYF; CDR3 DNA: TGTGCCAGCAGCCAAGAGGTTGCGGGGGGGGGTACAGATACGCAGTATTTT
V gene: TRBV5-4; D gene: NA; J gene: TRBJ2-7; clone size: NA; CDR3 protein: CASSPTTSLDEQYF; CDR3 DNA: TGTGCCAGCAGCCCAACGACTAGTCTGGACGAGCAGTACTTC
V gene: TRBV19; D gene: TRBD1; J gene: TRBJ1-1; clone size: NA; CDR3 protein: CASSIPGGGSEAFF; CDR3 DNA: TGTGCCAGTAGTATACCAGGGGGAGGAAGCGAAGCTTTCTTT
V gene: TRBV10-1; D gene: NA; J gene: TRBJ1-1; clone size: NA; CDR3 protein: CASTSKDNTEAFF; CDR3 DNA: TGCGCCAGCACCTCGAAGGATAACACTGAAGCTTTCTTT
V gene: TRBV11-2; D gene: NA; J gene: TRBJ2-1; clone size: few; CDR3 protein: CASSSTGVLYNEQFF; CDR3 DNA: TGTGCCAGCAGCTCCACAGGAGTTCTTTACAATGAGCAGTTCTTC
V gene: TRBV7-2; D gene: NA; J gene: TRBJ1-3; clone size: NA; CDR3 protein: CASSVQGGGNTIYF; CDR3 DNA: TGTGCCAGCAGCGTTCAGGGTGGTGGAAACACCATATATTTT
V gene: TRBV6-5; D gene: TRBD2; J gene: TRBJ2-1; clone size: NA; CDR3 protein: CATRLAGNNEQFF; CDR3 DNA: TGTGCCACCCGACTAGCGGGGAACAATGAGCAGTTCTTC
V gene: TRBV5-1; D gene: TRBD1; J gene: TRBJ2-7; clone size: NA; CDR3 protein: CASSAGGFEQYF; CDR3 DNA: TGCGCCAGCAGCGCAGGGGGCTTCGAGCAGTACTTC
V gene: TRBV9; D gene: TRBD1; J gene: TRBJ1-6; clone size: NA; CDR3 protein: CASSERQGNNSPLHF; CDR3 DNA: TGTGCCAGCAGCGAGAGACAGGGGAATAATTCACCCCTCCACTTT
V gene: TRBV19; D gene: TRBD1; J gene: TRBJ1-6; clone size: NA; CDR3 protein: CASSLSGTGGNSPLHF; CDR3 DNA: TGTGCCAGTAGTTTGTCCGGGACAGGGGGGAATTCACCCCTCCACTTT
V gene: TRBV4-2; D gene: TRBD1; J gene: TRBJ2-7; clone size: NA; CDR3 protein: CASSQAQGQGSYEQYF; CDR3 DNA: TGTGCCAGCAGCCAGGCACAGGGACAGGGGTCCTACGAGCAGTACTTC
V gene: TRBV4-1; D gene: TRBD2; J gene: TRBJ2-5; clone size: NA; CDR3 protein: CASSHYSGTNQETQYF; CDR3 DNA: TGCGCCAGCAGCCACTACTCCGGGACTAACCAAGAGACCCAGTACTTC
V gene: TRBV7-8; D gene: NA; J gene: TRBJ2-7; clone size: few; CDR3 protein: CASSPQGREQYF; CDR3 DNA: TGTGCCAGCAGCCCACAGGGTCGGGAGCAGTACTTC
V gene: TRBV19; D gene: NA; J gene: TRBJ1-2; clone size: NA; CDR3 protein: CASSIPSDSYGYTF; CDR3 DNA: TGTGCCAGTAGTATCCCCTCGGACAGCTATGGCTACACCTTC
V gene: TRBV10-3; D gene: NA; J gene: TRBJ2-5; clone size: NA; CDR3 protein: CAISESQGMGETQYF; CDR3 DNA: TGTGCCATCAGTGAGTCCCAGGGTATGGGGGAGACCCAGTACTTC
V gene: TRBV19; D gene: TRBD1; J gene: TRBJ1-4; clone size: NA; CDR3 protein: CASIDRVGKLFF; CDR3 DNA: TGTGCCAGTATAGACAGGGTGGGAAAACTGTTTTTT